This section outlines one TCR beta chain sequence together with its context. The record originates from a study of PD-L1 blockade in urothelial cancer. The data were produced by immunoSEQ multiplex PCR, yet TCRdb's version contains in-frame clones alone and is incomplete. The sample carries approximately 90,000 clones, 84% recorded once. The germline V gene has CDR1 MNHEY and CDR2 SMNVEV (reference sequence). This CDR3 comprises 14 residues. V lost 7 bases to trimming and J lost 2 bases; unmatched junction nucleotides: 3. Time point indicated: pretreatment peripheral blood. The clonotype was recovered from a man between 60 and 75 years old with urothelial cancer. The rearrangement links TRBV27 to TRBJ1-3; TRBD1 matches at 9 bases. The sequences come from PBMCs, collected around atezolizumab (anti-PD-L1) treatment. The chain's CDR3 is CASKRQGAGNTIYF. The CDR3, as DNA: TGTGCCAGCAAGAGACAGGGGGCTGGAAACACCATATATTTT.